This T cell receptor (beta chain) is from a study of blood T cell repertoires in COVID-19. Study in general: In each case, the material was cDNA or gDNA derived from T cells, B-cell-depleted T cells, or PBMCs.

Between the trimmed V and J ends, which lost 0 bases and 2 bases, there was a span of 10 bases. The CDR3 contains 15 residues. Authors' methods: The authors estimated nucleated cell counts from reference gene primer amplification. This table comes from immunoSEQ multiplex PCR, and its TCRdb copy is limited to in-frame clones, with some not included. For V, J and clone size, that table is used; D and trimming come from the DNA. In the table there are more than 40,000 clones, 87% of which are singletons. What was sequenced was peripheral blood. The chain couples TRBV23-1 to TRBJ1-2; tentatively, D is TRBD1 (5 bases). TRBV23-1 is marked as an open reading frame, function uncertain. This clonotype was sampled from a human donor in a cohort sampled during active COVID-19. The CDR3 reads CASSQSSDSNYGYTF. CDR3 in DNA: TGCGCCAGCAGTCAATCGTCTGACAGCAACTATGGCTACACCTTC.